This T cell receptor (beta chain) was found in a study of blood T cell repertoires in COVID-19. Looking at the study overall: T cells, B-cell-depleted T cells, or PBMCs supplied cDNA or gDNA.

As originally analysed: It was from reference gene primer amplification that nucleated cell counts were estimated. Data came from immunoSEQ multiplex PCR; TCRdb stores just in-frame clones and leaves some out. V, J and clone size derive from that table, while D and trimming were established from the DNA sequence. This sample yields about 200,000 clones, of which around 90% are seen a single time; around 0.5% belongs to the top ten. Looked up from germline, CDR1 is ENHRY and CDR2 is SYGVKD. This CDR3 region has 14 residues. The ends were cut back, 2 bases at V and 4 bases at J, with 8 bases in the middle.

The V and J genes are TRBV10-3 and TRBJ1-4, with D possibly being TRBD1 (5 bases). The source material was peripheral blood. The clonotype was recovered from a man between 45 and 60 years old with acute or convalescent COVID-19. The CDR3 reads CAISEAQDNEKLFF. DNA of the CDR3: TGTGCCATCAGTGAGGCACAGGATAATGAAAAACTGTTTTTT.